This T cell receptor (beta chain) was sequenced for a study of blood T cell repertoires in COVID-19. Study in general: Samples representing acute and convalescent COVID-19 were sourced from the United States, Italy and Spain.

Clinical histories supplied by participants themselves formed the basis of cohort assignment. Germline V gene data show CDR1 as MNHEY and CDR2 as SMNVEV (reference sequence). Trimming removed 5 bases from V and 2 bases from J, with 5 bases in between. The length of the CDR3 is 12 residues. Per the original data handling: Amplification of reference gene primers provided the estimated nucleated cell counts. Repertoires were generated with immunoSEQ multiplex PCR, while TCRdb's copy carries only in-frame clones and drops some. V and J calls and clone size follow that table, whereas D and trimming were derived from the DNA. The sample lists under 400,000 clones; more than 70% were seen once.

This receptor was identified in a young woman who had been exposed to COVID-19. The V call is TRBV27, the J call TRBJ2-3; D ambiguous. The sample consisted of PBMCs or T cells enriched from blood (not recorded which). The CDR3 nucleotides read TGTGCCAGCAGTGCACTCACAGATACGCAGTATTTT. Its translation is CASSALTDTQYF.